The rows below give T cell receptor beta chains drawn from one sample of a study of Tregs in tolerant kidney transplant recipients. Libraries were prepared by immunoSEQ multiplex PCR; TCRdb keeps only in-frame clonotypes and omits some of them. The profile shows tens of thousands of clones, roughly 84% of them singletons. The sequencing input was CD4+ T cells from blood. The receptor set was obtained from a human donor in good health. CDR3s include the opening cysteine and the closing phenylalanine or tryptophan. Each record gives: V gene, J gene, clone size, D gene, CDR3 DNA, CDR3 protein. A D gene is named only where the DNA matches it firmly. Only some rows state a clone size, as once, few, many or a class for expanded clones.

TRBV5-4,TRBJ1-1,.,TRBD1,TGTGCCAGCAGCTTATCCGGGACAGGGTCTGGGGAAGCTTTCTTT,CASSLSGTGSGEAFF
TRBV20-1,TRBJ1-1,.,.,TGCAGTGCTACTGGAGGCACTGAAGCTTTCTTT,CSATGGTEAFF
TRBV2,TRBJ2-3,.,TRBD1,TGTGCCAGCAGGGGACAGTCAGATACGCAGTATTTT,CASRGQSDTQYF
TRBV18,TRBJ1-4,once,.,TGTGCCAGCTCCGAGGACGGCTATGAAAAACTGTTTTTT,CASSEDGYEKLFF
TRBV5-1,TRBJ1-2,.,.,TGCGCCAGCAGCTTTACAAGGGATGGCTACACCTTC,CASSFTRDGYTF
TRBV30,TRBJ1-1,.,TRBD1,TGTGCCTGGAGTGTACGCAGGGGGTCCACTGAAGCTTTCTTT,CAWSVRRGSTEAFF
TRBV27,TRBJ2-7,.,.,TGTGCCAGCAGTCTCGCCTACTACGAGCAGTACTTC,CASSLAYYEQYF
TRBV19,TRBJ1-5,.,TRBD1,TGTGCCAGTAGTGGCCGTAAGCACAGGGGGACCAATCAGCCCCAGCATTTT,CASSGRKHRGTNQPQHF
TRBV11-2,TRBJ1-1,.,TRBD1,TGTGCCAGCAGCCCCCGGGGACAGCTGAACACTGAAGCTTTCTTT,CASSPRGQLNTEAFF
TRBV27,TRBJ1-5,.,TRBD1,TGTGCCAGCAGTCCATGGACAGGGAATCAGCCCCAGCATTTT,CASSPWTGNQPQHF
TRBV10-3,TRBJ1-1,.,.,TGTGCCATCACTAACGACAGACTGAACACTGAAGCTTTCTTT,CAITNDRLNTEAFF
TRBV28,TRBJ2-1,.,.,TGTGCCAGCAGTCAAACGGGACTCCGCTTCTTC,CASSQTGLRFF
TRBV12-5,TRBJ2-1,.,.,TGTGCTAGTGGTTTGTTTGGAGCACGGGAGCAGTTCTTC,CASGLFGAREQFF
TRBV7-9,TRBJ1-2,.,.,TGTGCCAGCAGCCCGGGGGGCGGGTTATCACTTGGCTACACCTTC,CASSPGGGLSLGYTF
TRBV6-6,TRBJ2-7,.,.,TGTGCCAGCACCCGGACGGGCGAGCAGTACTTC,CASTRTGEQYF
TRBV7-8,TRBJ2-3,once,.,TGTGCCAGCAGCCCCTCCAACAGGGGGGGGGCGGATACGCAGTATTTT,CASSPSNRGGADTQYF
TRBV5-4,TRBJ1-6,.,TRBD1,TGTGCCAGCAGCCCCGACAGGGGAGAATCACCCCTCCACTTT,CASSPDRGESPLHF
TRBV19,TRBJ1-4,.,.,TGTGCCAGTAGTGAGTTTAGGGGGATAAAACTGTTTTTT,CASSEFRGIKLFF
TRBV7-9,TRBJ2-3,once,.,TGTGCCAGCAGCTTGTCCACAGATACGCAGTATTTT,CASSLSTDTQYF
TRBV6-5,TRBJ2-7,.,.,TGTGCCAGCAGTTACTCGATAGGGACCGGCGGGGACTTC,CASSYSIGTGGDF
TRBV19,TRBJ1-1,.,TRBD1,TGTGCCAGTAGTATAGACACAGGGGTGGCGTTCACTGAAGCTTTCTTT,CASSIDTGVAFTEAFF
TRBV30,TRBJ1-1,few,.,TGTGCCTGGAAGGGGGGGTGGCACACTGAAGCTTTCTTT,CAWKGGWHTEAFF
TRBV19,TRBJ1-3,.,.,TGTGCCAGTAGTATTAACGGAAACACCATATATTTT,CASSINGNTIYF
TRBV7-2,TRBJ2-2,.,.,TGTGCCAGCAGCTTTCGGGGGTTCAACACCGGGGAGCTGTTTTTT,CASSFRGFNTGELFF
TRBV10-2,TRBJ1-2,medium-sized,TRBD1,TGCGCCACCACGGGACAGGGGGCAGGTGGCTACACCTTC,CATTGQGAGGYTF
TRBV5-1,TRBJ2-1,.,TRBD1,TGCGCCAGCCGTCTAGGGACAGGGAACTACAATGAGCAGTTCTTC,CASRLGTGNYNEQFF
TRBV5-1,TRBJ2-7,medium-sized,TRBD2,TGCGCCAGCAGCTCAGCGGGAGGGTCCTACGAGCAGTACTTC,CASSSAGGSYEQYF
TRBV6-4,TRBJ2-3,.,.,TGTGCCAGCAGTGACCGCCCGGGGGCAGATACGCAGTATTTT,CASSDRPGADTQYF
TRBV6-5,TRBJ1-5,.,.,TGTGCCAGCAGTGAAGCCCAGCCCCAGCATTTT,CASSEAQPQHF
TRBV18,TRBJ1-2,once,.,TGTGCCAGCTCATCCTCTCGGACACCTAACTATGGCTACACCTTC,CASSSSRTPNYGYTF
TRBV5-4,TRBJ2-5,.,TRBD1,TGTGCCAGCAGCCGGAGCCGGACAGGGAGGGAGACCCAGTACTTC,CASSRSRTGRETQYF
TRBV11-3,TRBJ2-7,.,.,TGTGCCAGCGGACCTACATCCTACGAGCAGTACTTC,CASGPTSYEQYF
TRBV4-3,TRBJ1-2,.,.,TGCGCCAGCAGCCAATCGCCCTTAGATGGCTACACCTTC,CASSQSPLDGYTF
TRBV27,TRBJ2-3,.,.,TGTGCCAGCAGTTTAAGCCTAGCCGCAGATACGCAGTATTTT,CASSLSLAADTQYF
TRBV2,TRBJ2-7,once,.,TGTGCCAGCAAGCAGGGGATCTACGAGCAGTACTTC,CASKQGIYEQYF
TRBV9,TRBJ1-5,.,.,TGTGCCAGCAGCGTAGGAGCAGAGATCAAATGTGACAAGGTACAGCAGCCCCAGCATTTT,CASSVGAEIKCDKVQQPQHF
TRBV4-3,TRBJ1-1,.,.,TGCGCCAGCAGCCAACTAGCAGGTGGGACCACTGAAGCTTTCTTT,CASSQLAGGTTEAFF
TRBV30,TRBJ2-1,.,TRBD2,TGTGCCTGGACTTCCCTGACTAGCGGGAGGGTCAATGAGCAGTTCTTC,CAWTSLTSGRVNEQFF
TRBV7-2,TRBJ1-1,.,.,TGTGCCAGCAGCCCTCGGGGCACTGAAGCTTTCTTT,CASSPRGTEAFF
TRBV5-6,TRBJ2-3,once,.,TGTGCCAGCAGCTTGACCCCAGATACGCAGTATTTT,CASSLTPDTQYF
TRBV28,TRBJ2-7,.,.,TGTGCCAGCACAGGGCCCCCCCTCTACGAGCAGTACTTC,CASTGPPLYEQYF
TRBV5-1,TRBJ2-5,.,TRBD2,TGCGCCAGCAGCTTGTGGGCGGGAGACCAAGAGACCCAGTACTTC,CASSLWAGDQETQYF
TRBV2,TRBJ1-3,.,.,TGTGCCAGCAGTGTTTATCAGATGAGCTCTGGAAACACCATATATTTT,CASSVYQMSSGNTIYF
TRBV5-4,TRBJ2-7,.,.,TGTGCCAGCAGCTTTAGGTGGCAGACCGAGCAGTACTTC,CASSFRWQTEQYF
TRBV6-1,TRBJ2-4,.,.,TGTGCCAGCAGTCTCGGGACCGTAGCCAAAAACATTCAGTACTTC,CASSLGTVAKNIQYF
TRBV6-1,TRBJ1-2,.,.,TGTGCCAGCATTCCGGCAGCAAACTATGGCTACACCTTC,CASIPAANYGYTF
TRBV30,TRBJ2-5,.,.,TGTGCCTGGAGTGCGTCTCTGGGGACCCAGTACTTC,CAWSASLGTQYF
TRBV25-1,TRBJ1-1,.,.,TGTGCCAGCAGTGATTACAGGAACACTGAAGCTTTCTTT,CASSDYRNTEAFF
TRBV9,TRBJ2-1,.,TRBD2,TGTGCCAGCAGCGTAGATGCGGCGGGGGTTTGGGATGAGCAGTTCTTC,CASSVDAAGVWDEQFF
TRBV7-2,TRBJ1-1,.,.,TGTGCCAGCAGCCAAAGGCGGGGGGAGGCAGCTTTCTTT,CASSQRRGEAAFF
TRBV30,TRBJ2-5,.,TRBD2,TGTGCCTGGAGGGGACTATCTCGGGAGACCCAGTACTTC,CAWRGLSRETQYF
TRBV20-1,TRBJ1-1,few,.,TGCAGTGCTAGCAGGACGGGTGAAGCTTTCTTT,CSASRTGEAFF
TRBV19,TRBJ1-1,.,TRBD1,TGTGCCAGTAGTATAGTATACAGGGGCACTGAAGCTTTCTTT,CASSIVYRGTEAFF
TRBV5-1,TRBJ2-5,.,TRBD2,TGCGCCAGCGCCCCTAGCGGGACCAACCAAGAGACCCAGTACTTC,CASAPSGTNQETQYF
TRBV5-8,TRBJ2-6,.,.,TGTGCCAGCAGCCGACACGCGACCTCTGGGGCCAACGTCCTGACTTTC,CASSRHATSGANVLTF